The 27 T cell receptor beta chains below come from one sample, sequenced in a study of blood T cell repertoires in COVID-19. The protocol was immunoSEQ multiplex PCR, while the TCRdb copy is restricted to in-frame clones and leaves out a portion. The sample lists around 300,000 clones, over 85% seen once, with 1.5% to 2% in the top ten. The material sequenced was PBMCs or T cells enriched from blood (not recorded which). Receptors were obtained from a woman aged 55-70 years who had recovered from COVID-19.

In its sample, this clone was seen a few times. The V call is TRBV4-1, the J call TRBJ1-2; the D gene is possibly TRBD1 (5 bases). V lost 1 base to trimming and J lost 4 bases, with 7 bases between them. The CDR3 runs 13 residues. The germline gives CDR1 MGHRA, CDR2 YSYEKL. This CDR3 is CASSQGQGYGYTF. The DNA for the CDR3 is TGCGCCAGCAGCCAAGGGCAGGGCTATGGCTACACCTTC.

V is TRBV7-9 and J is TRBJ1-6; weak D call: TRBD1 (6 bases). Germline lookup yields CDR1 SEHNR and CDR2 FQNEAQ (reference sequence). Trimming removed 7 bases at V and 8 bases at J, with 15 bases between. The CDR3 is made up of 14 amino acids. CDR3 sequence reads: CASIQGGRDSPLHF. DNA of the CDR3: TGTGCCAGCATCCAAGGGGGAAGGGATTCACCCCTCCACTTT.

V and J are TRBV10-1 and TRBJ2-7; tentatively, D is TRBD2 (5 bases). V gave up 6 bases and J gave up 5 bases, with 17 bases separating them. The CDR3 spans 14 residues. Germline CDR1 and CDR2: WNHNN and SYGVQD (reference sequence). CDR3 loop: CASSADYSIDEQYF. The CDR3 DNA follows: TGCGCCAGCAGCGCAGACTATTCTATTGACGAGCAGTACTTC.

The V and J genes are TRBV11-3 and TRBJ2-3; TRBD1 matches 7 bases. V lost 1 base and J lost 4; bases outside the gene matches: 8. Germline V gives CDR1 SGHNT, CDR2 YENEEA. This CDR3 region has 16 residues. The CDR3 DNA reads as TGTGCCAGCAGCTTAGGGGTTGCAGGGGGTGCAGATACGCAGTATTTT. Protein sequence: CASSLGVAGGADTQYF.

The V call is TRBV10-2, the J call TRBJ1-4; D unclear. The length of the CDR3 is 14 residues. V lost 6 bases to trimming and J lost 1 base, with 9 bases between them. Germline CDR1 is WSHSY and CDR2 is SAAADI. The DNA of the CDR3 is TGCGCCAGCAGCCTGTCCGGAACTAATGAAAAACTGTTTTTT. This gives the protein CASSLSGTNEKLFF.

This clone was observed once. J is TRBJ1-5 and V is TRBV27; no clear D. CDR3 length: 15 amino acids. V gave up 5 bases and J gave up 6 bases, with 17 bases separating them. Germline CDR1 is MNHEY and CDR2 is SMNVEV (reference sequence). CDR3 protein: CASSASEAPSQPQHF. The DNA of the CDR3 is TGTGCCAGCAGTGCCTCAGAGGCTCCCTCTCAGCCCCAGCATTTT.

CDR3 region: CASSYDTLGQPQHF. The CDR3, as DNA: TGTGCCAGCAGTTACGATACTCTGGGCCAGCCCCAGCATTTT. J is TRBJ1-5 and V is TRBV6-6; D ambiguous. With 2 bases removed from V and 7 bases from J, the gap between germline ends came to 12 bases. The germline V gene has CDR1 MNHNY and CDR2 SVGAGI (reference sequence). There are 14 residues in the CDR3.

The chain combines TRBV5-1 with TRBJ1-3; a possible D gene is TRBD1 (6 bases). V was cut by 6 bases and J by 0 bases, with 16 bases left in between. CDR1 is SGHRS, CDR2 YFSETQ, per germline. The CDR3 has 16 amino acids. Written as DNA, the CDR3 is TGCGCCAGCAAACAGACAGGCGCGAGCTCTGGAAACACCATATATTTT. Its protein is CASKQTGASSGNTIYF.

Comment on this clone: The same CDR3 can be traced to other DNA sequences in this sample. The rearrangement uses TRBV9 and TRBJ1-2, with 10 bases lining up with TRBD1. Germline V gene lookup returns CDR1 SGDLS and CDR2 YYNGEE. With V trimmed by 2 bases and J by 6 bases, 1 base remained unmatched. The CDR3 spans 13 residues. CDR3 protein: CASSVGTGDGYTF. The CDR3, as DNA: TGTGCCAGCAGCGTCGGGACAGGGGATGGCTACACCTTC.

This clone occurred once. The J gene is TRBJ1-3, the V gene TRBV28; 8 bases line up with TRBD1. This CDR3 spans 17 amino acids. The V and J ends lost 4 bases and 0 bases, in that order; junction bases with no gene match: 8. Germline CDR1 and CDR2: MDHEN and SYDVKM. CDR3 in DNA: TGTGCCAGCAGTTACCGACAGGGGTCAAGCTCTGGAAACACCATATATTTT. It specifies CASSYRQGSSSGNTIYF.

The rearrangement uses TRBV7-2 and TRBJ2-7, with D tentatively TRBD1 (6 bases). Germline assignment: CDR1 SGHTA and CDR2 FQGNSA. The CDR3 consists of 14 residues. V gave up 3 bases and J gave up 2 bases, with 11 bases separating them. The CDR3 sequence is CASSFTSGAYEQYF. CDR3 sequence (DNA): TGTGCCAGCAGCTTTACTTCAGGGGCCTACGAGCAGTACTTC.

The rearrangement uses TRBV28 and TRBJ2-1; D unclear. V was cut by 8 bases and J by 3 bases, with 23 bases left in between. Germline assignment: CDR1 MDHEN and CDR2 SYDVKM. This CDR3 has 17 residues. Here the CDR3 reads CASSLMTGRLNYNEQFF. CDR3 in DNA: TGTGCCAGCTCCCTGATGACTGGCCGATTGAACTACAATGAGCAGTTCTTC.

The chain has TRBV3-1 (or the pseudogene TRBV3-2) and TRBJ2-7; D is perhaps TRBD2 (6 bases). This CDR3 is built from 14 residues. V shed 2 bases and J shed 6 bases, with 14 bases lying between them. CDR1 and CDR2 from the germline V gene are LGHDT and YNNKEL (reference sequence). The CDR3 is CASSQQGPGSEQYF. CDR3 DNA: TGTGCCAGCAGCCAACAGGGACCCGGGAGCGAGCAGTACTTC.

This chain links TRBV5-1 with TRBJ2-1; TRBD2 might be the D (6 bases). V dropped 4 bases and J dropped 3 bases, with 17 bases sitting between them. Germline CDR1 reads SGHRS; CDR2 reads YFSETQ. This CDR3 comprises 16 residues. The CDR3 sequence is CASSVGRDSDYNEQFF. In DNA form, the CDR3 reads TGCGCCAGCAGCGTCGGTAGGGACTCGGACTACAATGAGCAGTTCTTC.

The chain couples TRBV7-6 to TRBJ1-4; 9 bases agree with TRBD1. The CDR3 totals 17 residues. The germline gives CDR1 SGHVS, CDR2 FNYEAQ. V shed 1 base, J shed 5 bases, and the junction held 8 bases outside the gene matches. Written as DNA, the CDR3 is TGTGCCAGCAGCTTAGAACAGGGGGCGTTATGGAATGAAAAACTGTTTTTT. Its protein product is CASSLEQGALWNEKLFF.

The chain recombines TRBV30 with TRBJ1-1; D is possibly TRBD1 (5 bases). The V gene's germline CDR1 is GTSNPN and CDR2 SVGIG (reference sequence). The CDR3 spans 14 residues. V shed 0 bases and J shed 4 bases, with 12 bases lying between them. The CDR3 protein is CAWSVQALSTEAFF. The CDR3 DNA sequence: TGTGCCTGGAGTGTACAGGCCCTCAGCACTGAAGCTTTCTTT.

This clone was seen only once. Here the CDR3 DNA reads TGTGCCAGCAGACAGCAACTCAATCAGCCCCAGCATTTT. Translating it yields CASRQQLNQPQHF. This rearrangement joins TRBV11-2 to TRBJ1-5; D not resolved. V gave up 6 bases and J gave up 3 bases, with 9 bases separating them. There are 13 residues in the CDR3. CDR1 is SGHAT and CDR2 is FQNNGV in the germline V gene. The entire variable domain, with the rest obtained from reference TRBV11-2 and TRBJ1-5, is as follows: EAGVAQSPRYKIIEKRQSVAFWCNPISGHATLYWYQQILGQGPKLLIQFQNNGVVDDSQLPKDRFSAERLKGVDSTLKIQPAKLEDSAVYLCASRQQLNQPQHFGDGTRLSIL.

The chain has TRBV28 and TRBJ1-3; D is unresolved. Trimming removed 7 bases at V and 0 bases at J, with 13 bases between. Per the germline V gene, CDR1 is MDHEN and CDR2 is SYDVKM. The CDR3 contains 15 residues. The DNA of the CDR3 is TGTGCCAGCAAGGAACACGCGGGCTCTGGAAACACCATATATTTT. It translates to CASKEHAGSGNTIYF.

The CDR3 spells CASSQASWRGGSEQYF. In DNA form, the CDR3 reads TGTGCCAGCAGCCAAGCTTCCTGGAGGGGGGGTAGCGAGCAGTACTTC. J is TRBJ2-7 and V is TRBV3-1 (or the pseudogene TRBV3-2); D is perhaps TRBD2 (7 bases). This CDR3 comprises 16 residues. Trimming removed 1 base from V and 6 bases from J, with 19 bases in between. CDR1 and CDR2 from the germline V gene are LGHDT and YNNKEL (reference sequence).

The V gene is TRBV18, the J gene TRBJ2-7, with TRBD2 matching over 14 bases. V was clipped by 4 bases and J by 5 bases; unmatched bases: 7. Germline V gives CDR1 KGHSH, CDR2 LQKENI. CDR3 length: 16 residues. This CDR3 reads CASSLGTSGSSHEQYF. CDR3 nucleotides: TGTGCCAGCTCACTCGGGACTAGCGGGAGTAGCCACGAGCAGTACTTC.

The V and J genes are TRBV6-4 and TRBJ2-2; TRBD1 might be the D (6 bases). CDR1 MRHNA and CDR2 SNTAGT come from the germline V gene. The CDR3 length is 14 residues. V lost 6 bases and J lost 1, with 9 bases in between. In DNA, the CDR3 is TGTGCCAGCAGGCAACAGGGGAACACCGGGGAGCTGTTTTTT. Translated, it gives CASRQQGNTGELFF.

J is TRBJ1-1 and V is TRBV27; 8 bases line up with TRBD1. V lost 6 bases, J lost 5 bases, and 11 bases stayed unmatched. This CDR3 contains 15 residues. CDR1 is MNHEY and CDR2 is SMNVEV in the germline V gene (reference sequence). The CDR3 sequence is CASSFRQGLDTEAFF. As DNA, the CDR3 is TGTGCCAGCAGCTTCCGACAGGGGCTGGATACTGAAGCTTTCTTT.

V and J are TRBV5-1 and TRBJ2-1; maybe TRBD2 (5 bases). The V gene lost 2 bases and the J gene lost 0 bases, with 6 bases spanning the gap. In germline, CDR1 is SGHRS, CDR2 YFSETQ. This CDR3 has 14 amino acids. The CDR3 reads CASSFSVSYNEQFF. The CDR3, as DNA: TGCGCCAGCAGCTTTAGCGTCTCCTACAATGAGCAGTTCTTC.

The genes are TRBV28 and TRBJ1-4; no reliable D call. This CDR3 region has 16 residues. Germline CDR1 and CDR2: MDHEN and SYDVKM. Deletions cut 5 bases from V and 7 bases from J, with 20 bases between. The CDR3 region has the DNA TGTGCCAGCAGTCCCCCACATGGGAGTGTTGGTGAAAAACTGTTTTTT. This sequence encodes CASSPPHGSVGEKLFF.

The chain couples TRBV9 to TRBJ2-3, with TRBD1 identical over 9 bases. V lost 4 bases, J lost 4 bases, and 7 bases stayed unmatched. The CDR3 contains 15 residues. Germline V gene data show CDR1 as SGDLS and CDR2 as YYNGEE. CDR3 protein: CASSPQQGASDTQYF. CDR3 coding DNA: TGTGCCAGCAGCCCCCAACAGGGGGCGTCAGATACGCAGTATTTT.

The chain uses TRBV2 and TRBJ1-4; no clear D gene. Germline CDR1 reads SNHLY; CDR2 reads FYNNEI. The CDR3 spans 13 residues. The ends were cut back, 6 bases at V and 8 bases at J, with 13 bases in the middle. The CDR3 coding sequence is TGTGCCAGCAGGGAGCCGGTAGACGAAAAACTGTTTTTT. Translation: CASREPVDEKLFF. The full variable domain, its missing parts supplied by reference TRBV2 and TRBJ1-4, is EPEVTQTPSHQVTQMGQEVILRCVPISNHLYFYWYRQILGQKVEFLVSFYNNEISEKSEIFDDQFSVERPDGSNFTLKIRSTKLEDSAMYFCASREPVDEKLFFGSGTQLSVL.

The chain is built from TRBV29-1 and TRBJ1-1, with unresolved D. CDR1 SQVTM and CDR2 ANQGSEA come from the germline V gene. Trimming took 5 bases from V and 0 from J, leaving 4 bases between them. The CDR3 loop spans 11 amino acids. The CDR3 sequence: CSVQVNTEAFF. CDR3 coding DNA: TGCAGCGTTCAGGTGAACACTGAAGCTTTCTTT. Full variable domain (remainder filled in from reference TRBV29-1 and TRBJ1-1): SAVISQKPSRDICQRGTSLTIQCQVDSQVTMMFWYRQQPGQSLTLIATANQGSEATYESGFVIDKFPISRPNLTFSTLTVSNMSPEDSSIYLCSVQVNTEAFFGQGTRLTVV.